This TCR beta chain was recovered during a study of cytomegalovirus exposure and HLA in healthy donors. Overall study: Within the Caucasian-associated ancestry cluster were around four fifths of the approximately 400 genotyped donors.

CDR1 is SGHNT and CDR2 is YYREEE in the germline V gene (reference sequence). This CDR3 spans 13 amino acids. V was clipped by 0 bases and J by 2 bases, with 5 bases between them. PCR amplification relied on 60 Vbeta primers (plus 13 Jbeta primers). Per the original methods: A follow-up analysis tallied approximately 85 million unique TCR beta chains, roughly 9.9 million shared. Only in-frame clones appear in the TCRdb table, and some are missing; sequencing was by immunoSEQ multiplex PCR. D and trimming come from the DNA, and the V and J calls and clone size come from that table. The table has about 140,000 clones, about 79% seen once. The table lists this clone with a count of one. Its antigen is unknown. Study-level results: There were some V segments, including TRBV6-2 and TRBV6-3, excluded as indistinguishable.

The TCR originated in a man aged 35-49 years in good health and CMV-seropositive. Source material: PBMCs. The chain is built from TRBV5-4 and TRBJ1-1, with D perhaps matching TRBD1 (5 bases). The CDR3 reads CASSLGTNTEAFF. For the CDR3, the DNA is TGTGCCAGCAGCTTGGGGACAAACACTGAAGCTTTCTTT.